This is a list of T cell receptor beta chains from one sample in a study of shared clonotypes between healthy human individuals. Libraries were prepared by immunoSEQ multiplex PCR; TCRdb keeps only in-frame clonotypes and omits some of them. The data show some 2.3 million clones, approximately 95% seen once. Sequences were obtained from naive CD4+ T cells from PBMCs. These receptor sequences come from a man between 18 and 29 years old in good health. Some clones in this sample may be carry-over from other donors' samples. The CDR3 runs from the conserved cysteine through the conserved F or W. The D gene is left open where the match is weak. Clone size is not always given. Where it is, it says once, few, many or a class for expanded clones.

>TRBD2|TRBJ2-3|TRBV27|NA
CASSSVSGRARDTQYF
TGTGCCAGCAGTTCAGTTAGCGGGAGGGCCAGGGATACGCAGTATTTT
>NA|TRBJ2-2|TRBV11-2|NA
CASSLAAHRAAGELFF
TGTGCCAGCAGCTTAGCGGCGCATAGGGCTGCCGGGGAGCTGTTTTTT
>NA|TRBJ2-1|TRBV4-1|NA
CASSQFRRLDPYNEQFF
TGCGCCAGCAGCCAGTTTAGGCGACTAGACCCCTACAATGAGCAGTTCTTC
>NA|TRBJ2-2|TRBV7-8|once
CASRLGAGSLGAGELFF
TGTGCCAGCAGACTGGGGGCGGGGAGTTTAGGGGCCGGGGAGCTGTTTTTT
>NA|TRBJ1-1|TRBV28|NA
CATQGGGTEAFF
TGTGCCACCCAAGGGGGGGGCACTGAAGCTTTCTTT
>TRBD2|TRBJ2-7|TRBV19|NA
CASSITSGASYEQYF
TGTGCCAGTAGTATAACTAGCGGGGCCTCCTACGAGCAGTACTTC
>TRBD2|TRBJ2-2|TRBV5-1|NA
CASSLLLAENTGELFF
TGCGCCAGCAGCTTGTTACTAGCGGAGAACACCGGGGAGCTGTTTTTT
>NA|TRBJ1-4|TRBV6-6|NA
CASSRDLRTEKLFF
TGTGCCAGCAGTCGCGACCTACGAACTGAAAAACTGTTTTTT
>TRBD1|TRBJ2-7|TRBV5-1|NA
CASSKGTGLSEQYF
TGCGCCAGCAGCAAAGGGACAGGCCTCTCCGAGCAGTACTTC
>NA|TRBJ2-5|TRBV21-1|NA
CASSKSPVNGETQYF
TGTGCCAGCAGCAAATCTCCCGTTAATGGGGAGACCCAGTACTTC
>TRBD1|TRBJ1-2|TRBV27|NA
CASRETGRTNYGYTF
TGTGCCAGCAGAGAGACAGGGAGAACTAACTATGGCTACACCTTC
>TRBD2|TRBJ2-1|TRBV28|NA
CASRRHSGVYNEQFF
TGTGCCAGCAGGAGACATAGCGGGGTATACAATGAGCAGTTCTTC
>TRBD2|TRBJ2-6|TRBV5-4|NA
CASSSLTSAASGANVLTF
TGTGCCAGCAGCTCGTTGACTAGCGCAGCCTCTGGGGCCAACGTCCTGACTTTC
>NA|TRBJ2-5|TRBV5-4|once
CASSLQSQETQYF
TGTGCCAGCAGCCTACAGTCACAAGAGACCCAGTACTTC
>TRBD1|TRBJ2-7|TRBV5-5|NA
CASSLAATGQGEQYF
TGTGCCAGCAGCTTGGCGGCGACAGGGCAGGGCGAGCAGTACTTC
>TRBD1|TRBJ1-2|TRBV28|NA
CASITPGQGSSIGYGYTF
TGTGCCAGCATCACTCCGGGACAGGGTTCGTCAATTGGCTATGGCTACACCTTC
>TRBD2|TRBJ2-3|TRBV9|NA
CASSVRLAESTDTQYF
TGTGCCAGCAGCGTACGACTAGCGGAGAGCACAGATACGCAGTATTTT
>NA|TRBJ2-1|TRBV2|NA
CASSTRTPNEQFF
TGTGCCAGCAGTACACGGACGCCGAATGAGCAGTTCTTC
>TRBD1|TRBJ2-1|TRBV7-3|once
CASSLGGDRGNEQFF
TGTGCCAGCAGCTTAGGAGGGGACAGGGGGAATGAGCAGTTCTTC
>TRBD1|TRBJ1-5|TRBV10-2|NA
CASSARGRDQPQHF
TGCGCCAGCAGTGCGAGGGGGCGCGATCAGCCCCAGCATTTT
>TRBD2|TRBJ2-1|TRBV10-3|once
CAITRVRTSGSATYNEQFF
TGTGCCATCACCCGAGTTCGGACTAGCGGGAGCGCCACCTACAATGAGCAGTTCTTC
>TRBD1|TRBJ1-1|TRBV9|NA
CASSVEWTGESLAFF
TGTGCCAGCAGCGTAGAATGGACAGGGGAATCCTTAGCTTTCTTT
>TRBD1|TRBJ2-3|TRBV7-2|NA
CASSTQQGAWEDTQYF
TGTGCCAGCAGCACCCAACAGGGGGCCTGGGAAGATACGCAGTATTTT
>NA|TRBJ1-5|TRBV19|NA
CASSTNRYNQPQHF
TGTGCCAGTAGTACTAACAGGTACAATCAGCCCCAGCATTTT
>TRBD1|TRBJ1-1|TRBV27|NA
CASSSHRDRGEAFF
TGTGCCAGCTCTTCCCACCGGGACAGGGGGGAAGCTTTCTTT
>NA|TRBJ1-4|TRBV27|NA
CASSFRTHEKLFF
TGTGCCAGCAGTTTTAGGACCCATGAAAAACTGTTTTTT
>NA|TRBJ2-7|TRBV7-9|NA
CASSSTGPYYEQYF
TGTGCCAGCAGCTCCACCGGGCCCTACTACGAGCAGTACTTC
>NA|TRBJ2-3|TRBV11-1|NA
CASSLKARSDTQYF
TGTGCCAGCAGCTTGAAAGCTCGCTCAGATACGCAGTATTTT
>TRBD1|TRBJ2-2|TRBV2|NA
CASRARQGSDTGELFF
TGTGCCAGCAGAGCTCGACAGGGGTCGGACACCGGGGAGCTGTTTTTT
>NA|TRBJ2-1|TRBV10-3|NA
CAISGQAGKNNEQFF
TGTGCCATCAGTGGACAAGCCGGGAAAAACAATGAGCAGTTCTTC
>TRBD1|TRBJ1-2|TRBV6-5|NA
CASSSDRGGLGYTF
TGTGCCAGCAGCTCCGACAGGGGCGGTCTTGGCTACACCTTC
>NA|TRBJ2-1|TRBV6-1|NA
CASSRGYNEQFF
TGTGCCAGCAGTAGGGGGTACAATGAGCAGTTCTTC
>TRBD2|TRBJ2-7|TRBV5-1|NA
CASSLSASGVYEQYF
TGCGCCAGCAGCTTGTCGGCTAGCGGAGTATACGAGCAGTACTTC
>TRBD1|TRBJ2-4|TRBV2|NA
CASRETGPKNIQYF
TGTGCCAGCAGGGAGACAGGGCCTAAAAACATTCAGTACTTC
>NA|TRBJ1-5|TRBV2|once
CASNGVVGNQPQHF
TGTGCCAGCAACGGGGTCGTGGGCAATCAGCCCCAGCATTTT
>NA|TRBJ2-3|TRBV7-3|NA
CASSLTPVGTDTQYF
TGTGCCAGCAGCTTAACTCCGGTGGGCACAGATACGCAGTATTTT
>TRBD1|TRBJ1-2|TRBV5-4|once
CASSPGTASNYGYTF
TGTGCCAGCAGTCCCGGGACAGCTAGTAACTATGGCTACACCTTC
>TRBD1|TRBJ1-5|TRBV30|NA
CAWSVRGGYNQPQHF
TGTGCCTGGAGTGTACGAGGGGGCTATAATCAGCCCCAGCATTTT
>NA|TRBJ2-7|TRBV6-6|once
CASRVQRGEQYF
TGTGCCAGCAGAGTCCAGAGGGGAGAGCAGTACTTC
>NA|TRBJ2-7|TRBV29-1|NA
CSVVGIPAYEQYF
TGCAGCGTTGTGGGGATACCAGCCTACGAGCAGTACTTC
>NA|TRBJ1-1|TRBV6-5|NA
CASSYWGGTLGSAFF
TGTGCCAGCAGTTACTGGGGCGGGACTCTCGGGAGTGCTTTCTTT
>TRBD2|TRBJ2-1|TRBV5-1|NA
CASSLVPGGSNEQFF
TGCGCCAGCAGCTTGGTACCGGGAGGAAGCAATGAGCAGTTCTTC
>TRBD1|TRBJ2-7|TRBV14|NA
CASSQRDSLSEQYF
TGTGCCAGCAGCCAACGGGACAGTTTGTCCGAGCAGTACTTC
>TRBD1|TRBJ1-1|TRBV9|few
CASSKDRGNTEAFF
TGTGCCAGCAGCAAGGACAGGGGTAACACTGAAGCTTTCTTT
>TRBD1|TRBJ2-7|TRBV29-1|NA
CSVEGGQGAYEQYF
TGCAGCGTTGAAGGGGGACAGGGGGCCTACGAGCAGTACTTC
>TRBD1|TRBJ2-7|TRBV30|NA
CAWSDRLDEQYF
TGTGCCTGGTCGGACAGGCTAGACGAGCAGTACTTC
>TRBD2|TRBJ2-2|TRBV10-3|NA
CAIKGTSGNTGELFF
TGTGCCATCAAGGGGACTAGCGGTAACACCGGGGAGCTGTTTTTT
>TRBD1|TRBJ2-4|TRBV18|NA
CASSPSGQGALAKNIQYF
TGTGCCAGCTCCCCGAGTGGGCAGGGGGCCCTAGCCAAAAACATTCAGTACTTC
>TRBD1|TRBJ1-4|TRBV5-4|once
CASSSGGASNEKLFF
TGTGCCAGCAGCTCAGGGGGCGCATCTAATGAAAAACTGTTTTTT
>NA|TRBJ1-5|TRBV6-1|NA
CASSEKGSNQPQHF
TGTGCCAGCAGTGAAAAGGGCAGTAACCAGCCCCAGCATTTT
>NA|TRBJ2-7|TRBV5-4|NA
CASSLATGPYEQYF
TGTGCCAGCAGCTTGGCTACAGGGCCCTACGAGCAGTACTTC
>TRBD2|TRBJ2-1|TRBV9|NA
CASSALAVSYNEQFF
TGTGCCAGCAGCGCACTAGCGGTATCCTACAATGAGCAGTTCTTC
>NA|TRBJ1-5|TRBV9|NA
CASSEGVGGFQPQHF
TGTGCCAGCAGCGAGGGGGTAGGGGGGTTCCAGCCCCAGCATTTT
>NA|TRBJ2-1|TRBV7-9|NA
CASSPRGGQFF
TGTGCCAGCAGCCCTCGAGGGGGGCAGTTCTTC